Each of the 18 T cell receptor beta chains below was sequenced from the same sample in a study of CD8 T cells in ankylosing spondylitis. These receptors have no known antigen. The study, taken as a whole, reports: There was a TCR beta motif, made of eight highly homologous variants, that appeared characteristic of ankylosing spondylitis blood.

From the 5' RACE reads, TCRdb called clonotypes with MiXCR, one entry per CDR3 protein. The table lists around 770,000 distinct CDR3 sequences, around 20% of them singletons. The specimen sequenced was blood, either unsorted or a sorted T cell fraction (not recorded which). The receptors were gathered from a male donor with ankylosing spondylitis.

This chain uses TRBV6-2 or TRBV6-3 with TRBJ2-1, with 7 bases fitting TRBD2. Germline CDR1 is MNHEY and CDR2 is SVGEGT. V was pared by 2 bases and J by 0 bases, with 7 bases of the junction left unmatched. CDR3 length: 17 amino acids. The CDR3 DNA is TGTGCCAGCAGTTACGGCCTAGCGGCCCCCTCCTACAATGAGCAGTTCTTC. Its protein product is CASSYGLAAPSYNEQFF.

This chain links TRBV7-2 with TRBJ1-2; 7 bases map to TRBD1. Germline lookup yields CDR1 SGHTA and CDR2 FQGNSA. This CDR3 is built from 14 residues. V was clipped by 6 bases and J by 8 bases; unmatched bases: 12. This chain's CDR3 is CASSYFRDSVGYTF. DNA for the CDR3: TGTGCCAGCAGTTATTTCCGGGACAGCGTGGGCTACACCTTC.

This clonotype occurred many times. The chain has TRBV9 and TRBJ2-2; D remains ambiguous. The germline V and J ends were trimmed by 0 bases and 1 base, with 4 bases remaining between them. The CDR3 extends over 14 amino acids. Germline V gene lookup returns CDR1 SGDLS and CDR2 YYNGEE. DNA of the CDR3: TGTGCCAGCAGCGTAGGAGGGAACACCGGGGAGCTGTTTTTT. It codes for CASSVGGNTGELFF.

V is TRBV9 and J is TRBJ1-1; no reliable D call. The CDR3 is made up of 16 amino acids. V was clipped by 3 bases and J by 2 bases, with 17 bases between them. Germline CDR1 is SGDLS and CDR2 is YYNGEE. CDR3: CASSARPRLPNTEAFF. The CDR3 nucleotides are TGTGCCAGCAGCGCTAGACCCAGACTACCTAACACTGAAGCTTTCTTT.

The V call is TRBV29-1, the J call TRBJ2-1; D is perhaps TRBD1 (6 bases). Trimming stripped 5 bases from V and 2 bases from J, with 13 bases between. This CDR3 contains 14 residues. Germline V gene sequence: CDR1 SQVTM, CDR2 ANQGSEA. The chain's CDR3 is CSVLIGTTYNEQFF. In nucleotides, the CDR3 is TGCAGCGTTCTTATCGGGACAACCTACAATGAGCAGTTCTTC.

This clonotype came up a few times. The chain carries TRBV5-1 and TRBJ2-6; 9 bases match TRBD1. The germline V gene encodes CDR1 SGHRS and CDR2 YFSETQ. The V gene end was trimmed by 4 bases and the J gene end by 4 bases; junction bases not matched to a gene: 12. The CDR3 contains 18 residues. Here the CDR3 DNA reads TGCGCCAGCAGCATCCCTGGGACAGGGACAAGAGGGGCCAACGTCCTGACTTTC. Translating it yields CASSIPGTGTRGANVLTF.

This clonotype was counted a few times. CDR3 loop: CSARDPNQGGYGYTF. In DNA form, the CDR3 reads TGCAGTGCTAGAGATCCCAATCAGGGGGGCTATGGCTACACCTTC. V and J are TRBV20-1 and TRBJ1-2; 7 bases fit TRBD1. Germline assignment: CDR1 DFQATT and CDR2 SNEGSKA (reference sequence). V lost 0 bases and J lost 4; bases outside the gene matches: 8. There are 15 residues in the CDR3.

This clonotype was detected only a few times. The genes are TRBV14 and TRBJ1-1; no reliable D call. Germline lookup yields CDR1 SGHDN and CDR2 FVKESK. V was trimmed by 4 bases and J by 4 bases, leaving 13 bases between them. The CDR3 has 14 residues. This CDR3 is CASSRTSGITEAFF. The CDR3 DNA sequence: TGTGCCAGCAGCCGTACTAGCGGTATCACTGAAGCTTTCTTT.

A few counts support this clonotype. V is TRBV5-1 and J is TRBJ1-2; 8 bases match TRBD1. Losses at the gene ends were 0 bases for V and 6 bases for J; bases not matched to a gene: 4. The CDR3 totals 14 residues. Germline V gives CDR1 SGHRS, CDR2 YFSETQ. The CDR3 protein is CASSLVSGGDGYTF. The DNA for the CDR3 is TGCGCCAGCAGCTTGGTGTCAGGGGGCGATGGCTACACCTTC.

The chain employs TRBV7-2 and TRBJ2-5; perhaps TRBD2 as D (7 bases). V lost 5 bases, J lost 5 bases, and 15 bases lay in between. CDR3 length equals 14 residues. Germline CDR1 SGHTA, CDR2 FQGNSA. CDR3 sequence: CASSKGGYRETQYF. The CDR3 nucleotides are TGTGCCAGCAGCAAGGGGGGGTATCGGGAGACCCAGTACTTC.

This clonotype was seen a handful of times. The rearrangement joins TRBV4-2 to TRBJ2-1; 12 bases line up with TRBD2. CDR1 is LGHNA and CDR2 is YNFKEQ in the germline V gene. CDR3 length equals 19 residues. V dropped 4 bases and J dropped 0; count of bases not matched to a gene: 10. The CDR3 coding sequence is TGTGCCAGCAGCCCAGGGACTAGCGGGCACGCCCCCTCCTACAATGAGCAGTTCTTC. It is translated as CASSPGTSGHAPSYNEQFF.

This clonotype was found many times. An end of the junction does not agree with germline; a read error may underlie this. The chain employs TRBV5-1 and TRBJ1-1, with 9 bases lining up with TRBD1. The CDR3 loop spans 15 amino acids. Germline loops: CDR1 SGHRS, CDR2 YFSETQ. DNA for the CDR3: TGTGCCAGCAGTTACACAGGGGGCGGGGGCACTGAAGCTTTCTTT. This sequence encodes CASSYTGGGGTEAFF.

V and J are TRBV2 and TRBJ2-3, with TRBD2 as a possible D gene (6 bases). This CDR3 spans 14 amino acids. Trimming stripped 4 bases from V and 2 bases from J, with 10 bases between. Germline V gene sequence: CDR1 SNHLY, CDR2 FYNNEI. The CDR3 DNA reads TGTGCCAGCAGTGTCCGGGACTTCACAGATACGCAGTATTTT. Amino acid sequence: CASSVRDFTDTQYF.

The V and J genes are TRBV20-1 and TRBJ2-7; 8 bases are shared with TRBD1. CDR1 is DFQATT and CDR2 is SNEGSKA in the germline V gene (reference sequence). Unmatched junction bases numbered 8, after V lost 3 bases and J lost 4 bases. The CDR3 totals 14 residues. CDR3 loop: CSASLGTGIYEQYF. In nucleotides, the CDR3 is TGCAGTGCTAGTTTAGGGACAGGAATATACGAGCAGTACTTC.

This clonotype was detected only a few times. The chain links TRBV7-9 to TRBJ1-1; D uncertain. The CDR3 is made up of 14 amino acids. V was cut by 2 bases and J by 1 base, with 8 bases left in between. Per the germline V gene, CDR1 is SEHNR and CDR2 is FQNEAQ (reference sequence). CDR3 in DNA: TGTGCCAGCAGCTTATACAAGGAGAACACTGAAGCTTTCTTT. The encoded protein is CASSLYKENTEAFF.

In its sample, this clonotype was seen many times. The junction departs from germline at one end; a sequencing error may be responsible. J is TRBJ2-3 and V is TRBV12-5; TRBD2 agrees at 8 bases. Looked up from germline, CDR1 is LGHNT and CDR2 is FRNRAP. The CDR3 runs 14 residues. CDR3 sequence (DNA): TGTGCTAGTGGTTTGGGAGGACTAGCCCCACACCAGAATTTT. As protein: CASGLGGLAPHQNF.

This clonotype was detected a few times. The rearrangement uses TRBV7-9 and TRBJ2-1, with 7 bases fitting TRBD1. The CDR3 has 16 amino acids. V shed 4 bases, J shed 6 bases, and the junction held 12 bases outside the gene matches. Germline V CDR1 and CDR2: SEHNR, FQNEAQ (reference sequence). Written as DNA, the CDR3 is TGTGCCAGCAGCTCTGAGACAGGGTGGTTTGGCAATGAGCAGTTCTTC. Residues: CASSSETGWFGNEQFF.

CDR3 sequence reads: CASTPRGTYNEQFF. The DNA of the CDR3 is TGTGCCAGTACCCCACGGGGAACCTACAATGAGCAGTTCTTC. V usage is TRBV19 and J usage is TRBJ2-1, with D possibly matching TRBD2 (5 bases). The germline gives CDR1 LNHDA, CDR2 SQIVND (reference sequence). V lost 7 bases and J lost 2, with 12 bases in between. This CDR3 is 14 amino acids long.